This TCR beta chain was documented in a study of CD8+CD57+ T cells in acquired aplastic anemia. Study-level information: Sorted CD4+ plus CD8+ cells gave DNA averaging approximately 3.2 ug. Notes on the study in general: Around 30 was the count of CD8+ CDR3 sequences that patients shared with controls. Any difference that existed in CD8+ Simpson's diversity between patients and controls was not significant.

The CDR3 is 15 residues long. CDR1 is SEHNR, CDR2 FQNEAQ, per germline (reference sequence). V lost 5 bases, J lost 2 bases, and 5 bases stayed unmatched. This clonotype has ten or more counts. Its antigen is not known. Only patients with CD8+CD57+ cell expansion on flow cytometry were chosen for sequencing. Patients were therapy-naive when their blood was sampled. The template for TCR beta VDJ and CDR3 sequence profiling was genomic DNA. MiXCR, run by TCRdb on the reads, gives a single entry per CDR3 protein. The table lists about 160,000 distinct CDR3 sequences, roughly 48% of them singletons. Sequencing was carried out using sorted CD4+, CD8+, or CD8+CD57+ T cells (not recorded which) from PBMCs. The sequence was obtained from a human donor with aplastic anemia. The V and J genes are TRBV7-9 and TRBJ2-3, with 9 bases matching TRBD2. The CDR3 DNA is TGTGCCAGCAGCCGCCTAGCGGGGCTCACAGATACGCAGTATTTT. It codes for CASSRLAGLTDTQYF.